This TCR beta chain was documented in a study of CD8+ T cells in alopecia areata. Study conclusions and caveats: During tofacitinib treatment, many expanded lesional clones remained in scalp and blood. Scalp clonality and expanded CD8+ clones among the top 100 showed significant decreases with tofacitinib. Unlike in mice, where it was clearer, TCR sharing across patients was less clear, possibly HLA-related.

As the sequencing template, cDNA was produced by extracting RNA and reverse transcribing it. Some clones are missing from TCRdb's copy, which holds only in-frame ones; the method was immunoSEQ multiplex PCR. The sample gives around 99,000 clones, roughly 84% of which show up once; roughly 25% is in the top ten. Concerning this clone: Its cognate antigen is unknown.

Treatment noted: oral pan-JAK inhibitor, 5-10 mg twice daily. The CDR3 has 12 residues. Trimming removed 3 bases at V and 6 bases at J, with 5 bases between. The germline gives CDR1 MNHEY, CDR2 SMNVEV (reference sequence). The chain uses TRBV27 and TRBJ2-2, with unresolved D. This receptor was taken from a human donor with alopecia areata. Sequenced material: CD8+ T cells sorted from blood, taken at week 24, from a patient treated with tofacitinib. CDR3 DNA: TGTGCCAGCAGTTTGAGCCCCGGGGAGCTGTTTTTT. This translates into CASSLSPGELFF.